This T cell receptor beta chain is from a study of cytomegalovirus exposure and HLA in healthy donors (dated by TCRdb to 2016 to 2017). With regard to the full study: According to a later analysis, one platform produced both the 110 or so validation repertoires and the 666 repertoires of the first cohort. The study aimed to test whether cataloging public T cell receptors could reveal signatures of past pathogen exposure. Besides the first cohort of approximately 670 subjects, a separate validation cohort made up of over a hundred different subjects was used. The study combined high-throughput TCR immunosequencing, statistical association of individual TCRs with disease status, and machine learning to predict cytomegalovirus infection status. The investigation overall reported the following: In the study, some 180 TCR beta chains were listed as associated with cytomegalovirus. While some public TCRs were present in many individuals, most TCR sequences turned up only very rarely across donors. According to the authors, the approach could potentially be generalized to other disease states and immunological phenotypes. A later analysis found that TCRs clustered in the first cohort also tended to co-occur in the 120 validation repertoires, with 90% to 95% of cluster scores above 0. In vitro tests confirmed that a few of the cytomegalovirus-associated TCR beta chains recognize cytomegalovirus antigens. The classifier was reported to diagnose cytomegalovirus status with high specificity and sensitivity in both the original and validation cohorts. A later analysis lacked HLA typing for the validation cohort, so it scored co-occurrence in that cohort across all 110 or so repertoires.

CDR1 and CDR2, looked up from the germline V gene, are SGHTA and FQGNSA. The CDR3 starts with the cysteine, ends with the phenylalanine, and has 13 residues. Only the CDR3 part of the read is kept: 39 bases, read in frame from the first base. V lost 1 base and J lost 1 base; the stretch between them is 4 bases long. Note on this clone: Its binding antigen is unknown. Per-base quality was not reported, and no clone a single base away is much larger than it.

Separate from the roughly 700-subject first cohort, the validation cohort of about 130 subjects was the group to which the donors belonged. Library preparation employed the immunoSEQ multiplex PCR assay. The authors' analysis ran thus. A statistical classification framework was built to diagnose cytomegalovirus status from the catalog of TCR beta chain sequences. TCRdb holds this immuneACCESS table with in-frame rearrangements only. Some clones are missing; in checked studies, unresolved V genes explain under half, and the rest has no known cause. V and J calls and clone size are as listed in that table; D and trimming were resolved from the DNA. The sample table lists some 150,000 clones, approximately 86% of them with a count of one. The ten largest clones represent less than 5.5% of the sample.

The receptor was derived from a man between 18 and 35 years old in good health and CMV-seropositive. The chain couples TRBV7-2 to TRBJ1-2, with the D gene call left open. The material sequenced was PBMCs. The encoded CDR3 is CASSLGLNYGYTF. In nucleotide form, the sequence is TGTGCCAGCAGCTTAGGACTTAACTATGGCTACACCTTC.